The 14 T cell receptor beta chains reported below all come from one sample, sequenced in a study of T cell changes during pregnancy in multiple sclerosis. Sequencing used immunoSEQ multiplex PCR; TCRdb keeps in-frame clones, though not all of them. The data show 60,000 to 85,000 clones, approximately 94% seen once. The input for sequencing was peripheral blood, taken in the third trimester of pregnancy. Every receptor here comes from a female donor with multiple sclerosis, enrolled in a pregnancy study.

This chain connects TRBV9 to TRBJ2-7, with D tentatively TRBD2 (6 bases). Germline CDR1 is SGDLS and CDR2 is YYNGEE. V dropped 0 bases and J dropped 0 bases, with 10 bases sitting between them. The CDR3 sequence is 15 residues long. The CDR3 region is CASSVGAGSSYEQYF. In DNA, the CDR3 is TGTGCCAGCAGCGTAGGGGCGGGAAGCTCCTACGAGCAGTACTTC.

This clone has just one count. V usage is TRBV4-3 and J usage is TRBJ1-5; D perhaps matches TRBD1 (6 bases). Deletions cut 3 bases from V and 1 base from J, with 10 bases between. The CDR3 contains 15 residues. CDR1 is LGHNA, CDR2 YSLEER, per germline. In DNA form, the CDR3 reads TGCGCCAGCAGCCACTCGGACAGAAGCAATCAGCCCCAGCATTTT. It translates to CASSHSDRSNQPQHF.

The chain has TRBV15 and TRBJ2-4; 10 nucleotides line up with TRBD2. CDR1 and CDR2 (germline): LNHNV, YYDKDF (reference sequence). This CDR3 is 15 amino acids long. V was clipped by 0 bases and J by 9 bases; unmatched bases: 5. CDR3 amino acids: CATSRDVASGGIQYF. As DNA, the CDR3 is TGTGCCACCAGCAGAGATGTCGCTAGCGGGGGCATTCAGTACTTC. Based on the CDR3 plus reference TRBV15 and TRBJ2-4, the full variable domain is DAMVIQNPRYQVTQFGKPVTLSCSQTLNHNVMYWYQQKSSQAPKLLFHYYDKDFNNEADTPDNFQSRRPNTSFCFLDIRSPGLGDTAMYLCATSRDVASGGIQYFGAGTRLSVL.

The CDR3 loop is CASSLKGGNQPQHF. The CDR3 DNA follows: TGTGCCAGCAGCTTAAAGGGAGGAAATCAGCCCCAGCATTTT. V usage is TRBV7-9 and J usage is TRBJ1-5; the D is unclear. CDR1 is SEHNR, CDR2 FQNEAQ, per germline (reference sequence). Deletions cut 2 bases from V and 4 bases from J, with 9 bases between. The CDR3 is made up of 14 amino acids. The variable domain in full, completed from reference TRBV7-9 and TRBJ1-5, reads DTGVSQNPRHKITKRGQNVTFRCDPISEHNRLYWYRQTLGQGPEFLTYFQNEAQLEKSRLLSDRFSAERPKGSFSTLEIQRTEQGDSAMYLCASSLKGGNQPQHFGDGTRLSIL.

The chain links TRBV5-1 to TRBJ2-3, with 10 bases that match TRBD2. CDR1 and CDR2 (germline): SGHRS, YFSETQ. The CDR3 consists of 16 residues. Trimming cost V 4 bases and J 1 base; bases outside gene matches: 6. CDR3 region: CASSPASGGGTDTQYF. In DNA, the CDR3 is TGCGCCAGCAGCCCAGCTAGCGGGGGTGGCACAGATACGCAGTATTTT.

The chain uses TRBV7-3 and TRBJ2-4; 7 nucleotides align to TRBD2. V lost 5 bases to trimming and J lost 6 bases; unmatched junction nucleotides: 7. The CDR3 consists of 14 residues. In germline, CDR1 is SGHTA, CDR2 FQGTGA. The CDR3 region has the DNA TGTGCCAGCAGCCCCGGGGGGACGGTAAACATTCAGTACTTC. This encodes CASSPGGTVNIQYF.

The chain joins TRBV5-1 to TRBJ2-6; D is possibly TRBD2 (5 bases). Trimming cost V 4 bases and J 0 bases, with 17 bases left between them. In germline, CDR1 is SGHRS, CDR2 YFSETQ. The CDR3 has 18 amino acids. This chain's CDR3 is CASSPGSGGSSGANVLTF. CDR3 DNA sequence: TGCGCCAGCAGCCCGGGGTCGGGTGGGAGCTCTGGGGCCAACGTCCTGACTTTC. Drawing the rest from reference TRBV5-1 and TRBJ2-6, the complete variable domain is KAGVTQTPRYLIKTRGQQVTLSCSPISGHRSVSWYQQTPGQGLQFLFEYFSETQRNKGNFPGRFSGRQFSNSRSEMNVSTLELGDSALYLCASSPGSGGSSGANVLTFGAGSRLTVL.

V usage is TRBV5-1 and J usage is TRBJ2-3; TRBD2 aligns across 16 bases. The V gene's germline CDR1 is SGHRS and CDR2 YFSETQ. Trimming took 4 bases from V and 1 from J; bases not matched to a gene: 6. This CDR3 contains 18 residues. The CDR3, as DNA: TGCGCCAGCAGCCTGGGACTAGCGGGGGGGCGACGCACAGATACGCAGTATTTT. As protein: CASSLGLAGGRRTDTQYF.

V and J are TRBV7-6 and TRBJ1-1; 8 bases agree with TRBD1. After removal of 1 base from V and 8 bases from J, the junction contained 6 bases not matched to a gene. The CDR3 is 14 residues long. CDR1 and CDR2 (germline): SGHVS, FNYEAQ. CDR3 in amino acids: CASSLGQGQYEAFF. CDR3 sequence (DNA): TGTGCCAGCAGCTTAGGACAGGGGCAATACGAAGCTTTCTTT.

This clone was observed a single time. The DNA for the CDR3 is TGTGCCAGCAGTGGGGGAGGGGGGAGGACCGGGGAGCTGTTTTTT. Protein sequence: CASSGGGGRTGELFF. The chain is built from TRBV6-6 and TRBJ2-2; perhaps TRBD2 as D (7 bases). Deletions cut 5 bases from V and 5 bases from J, with 15 bases between. CDR3 length: 15 amino acids. Germline V gene sequence: CDR1 MNHNY, CDR2 SVGAGI (reference sequence).

The CDR3, as DNA: TGTGCCAGCAGCTTGGAAGGCAGGGAAGGGTTGGACAATGAGCAGTTCTTC. Protein: CASSLEGREGLDNEQFF. The chain uses TRBV5-6 and TRBJ2-1; TRBD1 might be the D (5 bases). V lost 0 bases, J lost 5 bases, and 18 bases lay in between. This CDR3 is 17 amino acids long. CDR1 and CDR2 from the germline V gene are SGHDT and YYEEEE.

This clone was counted only a few times. This chain joins TRBV27 and TRBJ1-2; possibly TRBD1 for D (6 bases). Germline V gene lookup returns CDR1 MNHEY and CDR2 SMNVEV (reference sequence). V dropped 3 bases and J dropped 1 base, with 18 bases sitting between them. This CDR3 contains 17 residues. The CDR3 spells CASSFGGGRTGNYGYTF. As DNA, the CDR3 is TGTGCCAGCAGTTTCGGGGGGGGGCGGACGGGTAACTATGGCTACACCTTC.

The chain links TRBV6-5 to TRBJ2-7; 13 bases are shared with TRBD2. Germline CDR1 reads MNHEY; CDR2 reads SVGAGI. V lost 2 bases to trimming and J lost 3 bases; unmatched junction nucleotides: 4. The CDR3 runs 16 residues. CDR3 nucleotides: TGTGCCAGCAGTTACGGACTAGCGGGGGAGATCTACGAGCAGTACTTC. It yields the protein CASSYGLAGEIYEQYF.

The chain combines TRBV11-1 with TRBJ2-2; the D is unclear. V was cut by 5 bases and J by 5 bases, with 12 bases left in between. This CDR3 is built from 14 residues. Per the germline V gene, CDR1 is SGHAT and CDR2 is FQDESV (reference sequence). CDR3 amino acids: CASSPHRETGELFF. The CDR3 region has the DNA TGTGCCAGCAGCCCACACAGAGAGACCGGGGAGCTGTTTTTT.